The sequence of this T cell receptor beta chain was determined in a study of early T cells in non-severe SARS-CoV-2 infection. Study details: The chains were unpaired, and the sequenced material was bulk RNA from unsorted whole blood.

This clonotype was seen many times. As part of library construction, unique molecular identifiers were attached to individual cDNA molecules. MiXCR was run by TCRdb on the 5' RACE reads, yielding one entry per CDR3 protein. This sample carries tens of thousands of distinct CDR3 sequences, 5.5% to 6.5% of them seen once, and the ten largest clones take roughly 7%. The V end was cut by 3 bases, the J end by 2 bases, with 19 bases between. There are 17 residues in the CDR3. Germline V CDR1 and CDR2: SGHDT, YYEEEE. Sequencing used whole blood. This receptor was obtained from an adult who was a healthcare worker with PCR-confirmed SARS-CoV-2 infection or an uninfected control (not recorded which). V and J are TRBV5-6 and TRBJ2-3, with D tentatively TRBD2 (5 bases). The CDR3 loop reads CASSSRERERFTDTQYF. CDR3 nucleotides: TGTGCCAGCAGCTCCCGCGAAAGGGAGCGGTTCACAGATACGCAGTATTTT.